This T cell receptor (delta chain) was captured in a study of delta chains in infants with herpesvirus infections. Across the study: A Ugandan infant cohort was followed from birth for primary CMV.

Details on this clone: What it binds is not known.

Findings of the study overall: Public-clonotype frequency seemingly fell with older age at infection. The public clonotype might exist undetected in CMV-uninfected infants.

Gamma-chain- and delta-chain-specific primers converted PBMC RNA into TCR cDNA. TCRdb called clones anew from the RT-PCR reads with CATT. The sample consists of over a thousand delta-chain clones, under 35% of them appearing once. The germline gives CDR1 TSWWSYY, CDR2 QGS. The CDR3 loop spans 17 amino acids. Trimming shortened V by 4 bases and J by 4 bases, and 22 bases separated the two germline ends. The chain is built from TRDV1 and TRDJ1; perhaps TRDD3 as D (6 bases). This clonotype was sampled from a human donor who was a Ugandan infant, either HIV-exposed or HIV-unexposed (not recorded which). The sequenced sample was peripheral blood, obtained at time point 1 of longitudinal follow-up. The CDR3 DNA follows: TGTGCTCTTGGGGGAACTACGGGGGAGTTCCGCTACGATAAACTCATCTTT. Amino acid sequence: CALGGTTGEFRYDKLIF.